This T cell receptor beta chain is from a study of control samples from healthy donors and cancer patients. Assay used: immunoSEQ multiplex PCR; TCRdb lists only in-frame clones, some missing. The sample includes tens of thousands of clones, approximately 90% of them seen just once. The CDR3 contains 15 residues. Germline assignment: CDR1 LNHDA and CDR2 SQIVND (reference sequence). The V and J ends lost 3 bases and 4 bases, in that order; junction bases with no gene match: 7. What was sequenced was blood. The V and J genes are TRBV19 and TRBJ2-3; TRBD2 agrees at 7 bases. This TCR derives from a woman aged 25 to 39 in good health. CDR3: CASSILAGVSDTQYF. CDR3 nucleotide sequence: TGTGCCAGTAGTATTCTTGCGGGGGTATCAGATACGCAGTATTTT.